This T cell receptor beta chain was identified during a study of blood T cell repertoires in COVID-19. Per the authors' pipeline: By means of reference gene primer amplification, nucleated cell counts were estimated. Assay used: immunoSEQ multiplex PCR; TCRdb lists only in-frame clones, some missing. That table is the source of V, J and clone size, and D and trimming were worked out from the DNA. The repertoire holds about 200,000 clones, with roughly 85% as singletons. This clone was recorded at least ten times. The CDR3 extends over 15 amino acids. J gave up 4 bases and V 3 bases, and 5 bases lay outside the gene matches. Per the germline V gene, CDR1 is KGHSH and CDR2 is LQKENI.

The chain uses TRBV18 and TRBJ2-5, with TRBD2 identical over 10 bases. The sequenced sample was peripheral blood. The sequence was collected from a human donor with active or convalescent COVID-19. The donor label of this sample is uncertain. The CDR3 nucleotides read TGTGCCAGCTCACCGGATGCTAGCGGGAGAGAGACCCAGTACTTC. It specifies CASSPDASGRETQYF.